This T cell receptor (beta chain) was sequenced during a study of T-cell memory formation after mild COVID-19. Findings and limits, study-wide: Contracting clones from day 15 to 85 showed balanced CD4/CD8; later expanders favored CD4+.

For this clonotype: Its antigen is currently unknown.

The CDR3 length is 15 residues. The V gene end was trimmed by 4 bases and the J gene end by 6 bases; junction bases not matched to a gene: 7. Germline V gives CDR1 MGHRA, CDR2 YSYEKL. Each CDR3 protein gets one entry after TCRdb re-called the 5' RACE reads with MiXCR. Among roughly 510,000 distinct CDR3 sequences listed, around a sixth were seen once. This TCR came from an adult woman who had mild COVID-19 (a few samples of this study predate the infection). Cell type and time point are not known. Source material: PBMCs or a T cell subset sorted from them (not recorded which). The V gene is TRBV4-1, the J gene TRBJ2-1; 9 bases map to TRBD2. CDR3 protein: CASSRVAGVSNEQFF. CDR3 sequence (DNA): TGCGCCAGCAGCCGCGTAGCGGGGGTTAGCAATGAGCAGTTCTTC.